A selection of T cell receptor beta chains follows, all from one sample in a study of vaccination and CD4 T cells after COVID-19. MiXCR, run by TCRdb on the PCR reads, gives a single entry per CDR3 protein. The sample yields around 21,000 distinct CDR3 sequences, 50% to 70% seen once. Their recognized antigens are unknown. The specimen was CD4+ T cells from blood, cultured in vitro, collected after SARS-CoV-2 vaccination. Source of these receptors: a human donor who had recovered from COVID-19. CDR3s include the opening cysteine and the closing phenylalanine or tryptophan. The D gene is left open where the match is weak. Only part of the rows carry a size: once, few, many, or a class if the clone is expanded.

j_gene: TRBJ1-2; d_gene: TRBD1; abundance: .; len: 16; v_gene: TRBV27; CDR3nt: TGTGCCAGCAGTTTATGGGGGGACAGCCATAACTATGGCTACACCTTC; CDR3aa: CASSLWGDSHNYGYTF
j_gene: TRBJ1-3; d_gene: TRBD1; abundance: .; len: 16; v_gene: TRBV7-6; CDR3nt: TGTGCCAGCAGCTTAGGGGACAGTAACTCTGGAAACACCATATATTTT; CDR3aa: CASSLGDSNSGNTIYF
j_gene: TRBJ2-5; d_gene: .; abundance: few; len: 14; v_gene: TRBV7-6; CDR3nt: TGTGCCAGCAGCTTACTGGGGGCGGAGGAGACCCAGTACTTC; CDR3aa: CASSLLGAEETQYF
j_gene: TRBJ2-1; d_gene: .; abundance: .; len: 16; v_gene: TRBV12-3/TRBV12-4; CDR3nt: TGTGCCAGCAGTCTCCGGACTTCCGGGGCGCACAATGAGCAGTTCTTC; CDR3aa: CASSLRTSGAHNEQFF
j_gene: TRBJ2-1; d_gene: TRBD2; abundance: .; len: 16; v_gene: TRBV5-1; CDR3nt: TGCGCCAGCAGCTCCCACCCCAAAGCGGGAGCCGATGAGCAGTTCTTC; CDR3aa: CASSSHPKAGADEQFF
j_gene: TRBJ2-1; d_gene: TRBD2; abundance: .; len: 14; v_gene: TRBV6-2/TRBV6-3; CDR3nt: TGTGCCAGCAGTTATCAGCGGGGGAACAATGAGCAGTTCTTC; CDR3aa: CASSYQRGNNEQFF
j_gene: TRBJ1-2; d_gene: .; abundance: few; len: 15; v_gene: TRBV28; CDR3nt: TGTGCCAGCAGCCCTACGCGACAGTCCCAGGCTGGCTACACCTTC; CDR3aa: CASSPTRQSQAGYTF
j_gene: TRBJ2-1; d_gene: TRBD1; abundance: .; len: 15; v_gene: TRBV12-3/TRBV12-4; CDR3nt: TGTGCCAGCAGCAAGCCGGGACAGGTTTTCAATGAGCAGTTCTTC; CDR3aa: CASSKPGQVFNEQFF
j_gene: TRBJ2-5; d_gene: .; abundance: .; len: 15; v_gene: TRBV5-1; CDR3nt: TGCGCCAGCAGCTTGGCCGGAACCGGCCAAGAGACCCAGTACTTC; CDR3aa: CASSLAGTGQETQYF
j_gene: TRBJ2-2; d_gene: TRBD1; abundance: .; len: 15; v_gene: TRBV2; CDR3nt: TGTGCCAGCACCGACGGGACAGGGGACACCGGGGAGCTGTTTTTT; CDR3aa: CASTDGTGDTGELFF
j_gene: TRBJ1-2; d_gene: .; abundance: .; len: 12; v_gene: TRBV19; CDR3nt: TGTGCCAGTAGCAGGACTAACTATGGCTACACCTTC; CDR3aa: CASSRTNYGYTF
j_gene: TRBJ2-1; d_gene: TRBD1; abundance: .; len: 15; v_gene: TRBV4-1; CDR3nt: TGCGCCAGCAGCCAAGATGTGGGACAGGACGATGAGCAGTTCTTC; CDR3aa: CASSQDVGQDDEQFF
j_gene: TRBJ1-3; d_gene: TRBD1; abundance: .; len: 16; v_gene: TRBV6-1; CDR3nt: TGTGCCAGCGAGCCCTCGACAGGGGGTGCGTCAAACACCATATATTTT; CDR3aa: CASEPSTGGASNTIYF
j_gene: TRBJ2-1; d_gene: .; abundance: .; len: 17; v_gene: TRBV20-1; CDR3nt: TGCAGTGCTAGAGTAGTAACTAGCCCAAGCTCCTACAATGAGCAGTTCTTC; CDR3aa: CSARVVTSPSSYNEQFF
j_gene: TRBJ2-7; d_gene: TRBD2; abundance: few; len: 15; v_gene: TRBV19; CDR3nt: TGTGCCAGTGGATCTGGTAGCGGGGGCACCTACGAGCAGTACTTC; CDR3aa: CASGSGSGGTYEQYF
j_gene: TRBJ2-1; d_gene: TRBD2; abundance: once; len: 19; v_gene: TRBV11-1; CDR3nt: TGTGCCAGCAGCTTAGAACTGTGGACTAGCGGGAGTCGTGGCGGTGAGCAGTTCTTC; CDR3aa: CASSLELWTSGSRGGEQFF
j_gene: TRBJ1-6; d_gene: .; abundance: few; len: 16; v_gene: TRBV11-1; CDR3nt: TGTGCCAGCAGCCCTGGAGGTCGGGTAGGCAATTCACCCCTCCACTTT; CDR3aa: CASSPGGRVGNSPLHF
j_gene: TRBJ2-5; d_gene: .; abundance: .; len: 13; v_gene: TRBV11-3; CDR3nt: TGTGCCAGCAGCCGCCAAGAATTGGAGACCCAGTACTTC; CDR3aa: CASSRQELETQYF
j_gene: TRBJ1-2; d_gene: .; abundance: .; len: 15; v_gene: TRBV27; CDR3nt: TGTGCCAGCAGTCCACACCACTCAGTGGACTATGGCTACACCTTC; CDR3aa: CASSPHHSVDYGYTF
j_gene: TRBJ1-6; d_gene: TRBD1; abundance: .; len: 15; v_gene: TRBV12-3/TRBV12-4; CDR3nt: TGTGCCAGCAGTTCTAAGGACAGGGTACACTCACCCCTCCACTTT; CDR3aa: CASSSKDRVHSPLHF
j_gene: TRBJ1-5; d_gene: .; abundance: few; len: 14; v_gene: TRBV6-2/TRBV6-3; CDR3nt: TGTGCCAGCAGATCAGACAGTAGCAATCAGCCCCAGCATTTT; CDR3aa: CASRSDSSNQPQHF
j_gene: TRBJ1-1; d_gene: .; abundance: .; len: 14; v_gene: TRBV6-2/TRBV6-3; CDR3nt: TGTGCCAGCAGATACACGGGGCTGTGGCCTGAAGCTTTCTTT; CDR3aa: CASRYTGLWPEAFF
j_gene: TRBJ2-3; d_gene: TRBD2; abundance: .; len: 17; v_gene: TRBV4-1; CDR3nt: TGCGCCAGCAGCCAAGAAAGGGTCCGGGGGGAAGCAGATACGCAGTATTTT; CDR3aa: CASSQERVRGEADTQYF
j_gene: TRBJ2-2; d_gene: .; abundance: .; len: 13; v_gene: TRBV7-9; CDR3nt: TGTGCCAGCAGCCGGGAAAACACCGGGGAGCTGTTTTTT; CDR3aa: CASSRENTGELFF
j_gene: TRBJ1-5; d_gene: .; abundance: few; len: 13; v_gene: TRBV20-1; CDR3nt: TGCAGTGCTCCTGACAGGCCAAATCAGCCCCAGCATTTT; CDR3aa: CSAPDRPNQPQHF
j_gene: TRBJ1-1; d_gene: .; abundance: few; len: 18; v_gene: TRBV6-1; CDR3nt: TGTGCCAGCTTTACGCTCCGTCCGGGACACCGGATGAACACTGAAGCTTTCTTT; CDR3aa: CASFTLRPGHRMNTEAFF
j_gene: TRBJ1-2; d_gene: .; abundance: .; len: 11; v_gene: TRBV20-1; CDR3nt: TGCAGTGCTGGCGAGCCAGGTCCCCCCACCTTC; CDR3aa: CSAGEPGPPTF
j_gene: TRBJ2-5; d_gene: .; abundance: .; len: 13; v_gene: TRBV6-2/TRBV6-3; CDR3nt: TGTGCCAGCAGTTCCTCGGGCCCGGAGACCCAGTACTTC; CDR3aa: CASSSSGPETQYF
j_gene: TRBJ2-3; d_gene: .; abundance: .; len: 14; v_gene: TRBV5-1; CDR3nt: TGCGCCAGCAGCCTAGGGGGAAGGGCAGATACGCAGTATTTT; CDR3aa: CASSLGGRADTQYF
j_gene: TRBJ2-1; d_gene: .; abundance: .; len: 15; v_gene: TRBV6-2/TRBV6-3; CDR3nt: TGTGCCAGCAGTTCCCCGCGCGCGCCCTACAATGAGCAGTTCTTC; CDR3aa: CASSSPRAPYNEQFF
j_gene: TRBJ2-1; d_gene: .; abundance: .; len: 16; v_gene: TRBV24-1; CDR3nt: TGTGCCACCAGTGAGGCGGGCCCAAGGATCAACAATGAGCAGTTCTTC; CDR3aa: CATSEAGPRINNEQFF
j_gene: TRBJ2-7; d_gene: TRBD2; abundance: .; len: 15; v_gene: TRBV27; CDR3nt: TGTGCCAGCAGTCTCGGACTAGCGGGAGGGTACGAGCAGTACTTC; CDR3aa: CASSLGLAGGYEQYF
j_gene: TRBJ1-2; d_gene: .; abundance: once; len: 17; v_gene: TRBV5-1; CDR3nt: TGCGCCAGCAGCCCCGATGTTGTAGGGCCCGGTAACTATGGCTACACCTTC; CDR3aa: CASSPDVVGPGNYGYTF
j_gene: TRBJ1-2; d_gene: TRBD1; abundance: few; len: 17; v_gene: TRBV6-1; CDR3nt: TGTGCCAGCAGTAGGACCTTTGGACAGGGATCGCACTATGGCTACACCTTC; CDR3aa: CASSRTFGQGSHYGYTF
j_gene: TRBJ1-6; d_gene: TRBD1; abundance: .; len: 13; v_gene: TRBV11-3; CDR3nt: TGTGCCAGCAGGCAGGGGGCTGGATCACCCCTCCACTTT; CDR3aa: CASRQGAGSPLHF
j_gene: TRBJ2-1; d_gene: .; abundance: few; len: 11; v_gene: TRBV27; CDR3nt: TGTGCCAGCAAAAGCCTCAATGAGCAGTTCTTC; CDR3aa: CASKSLNEQFF
j_gene: TRBJ1-2; d_gene: .; abundance: .; len: 16; v_gene: TRBV6-2/TRBV6-3; CDR3nt: TGTGCCAGCAGTTACTCGAATCCGGGCCTAAACTATGGCTACACCTTC; CDR3aa: CASSYSNPGLNYGYTF
j_gene: TRBJ1-1; d_gene: .; abundance: few; len: 18; v_gene: TRBV20-1; CDR3nt: TGCAGTGCTAGAGAAGTTGGCGGGCAAAGGATTATTAACACTGAAGCTTTCTTT; CDR3aa: CSAREVGGQRIINTEAFF
j_gene: TRBJ2-5; d_gene: TRBD2; abundance: .; len: 16; v_gene: TRBV7-2; CDR3nt: TGTGCCAGCAGCTCCCGGACTAGCGGGGGACAAGAGACCCAGTACTTC; CDR3aa: CASSSRTSGGQETQYF
j_gene: TRBJ2-3; d_gene: TRBD2; abundance: .; len: 14; v_gene: TRBV30; CDR3nt: TGTGCCTGGATTCACGGGGGGGGCACAGATACGCAGTATTTT; CDR3aa: CAWIHGGGTDTQYF
j_gene: TRBJ1-1; d_gene: .; abundance: .; len: 13; v_gene: TRBV12-3/TRBV12-4; CDR3nt: TGTGCCACCCTCCTTACCCGAAACACTGAAGCTTTCTTT; CDR3aa: CATLLTRNTEAFF
j_gene: TRBJ1-5; d_gene: TRBD1; abundance: .; len: 15; v_gene: TRBV6-5; CDR3nt: TGTGCCAGCAGTTGGAGACAGGGCCAGAATCAGCCCCAGCATTTT; CDR3aa: CASSWRQGQNQPQHF
j_gene: TRBJ2-5; d_gene: .; abundance: .; len: 17; v_gene: TRBV27; CDR3nt: TGTGCCAGCAGTTTATTCGGGGACTCCAGGGATGGGGAGACCCAGTACTTC; CDR3aa: CASSLFGDSRDGETQYF